This record looks at one TCR beta chain sequence and its context. This entry comes from a study of blood T cell repertoires in COVID-19. Study background: T cells, B-cell-depleted T cells, or PBMCs provided the cDNA or gDNA that served as material.

The CDR3 loop spans 14 amino acids. The V and J ends lost 1 base and 4 bases respectively, with 11 bases between them. The germline gives CDR1 SGHDT, CDR2 YYEEEE. The assay was immunoSEQ multiplex PCR, and TCRdb's table has in-frame clones only and misses some. The data show about 210,000 clones, about nine tenths seen once. The source of this sequence is a man aged 25-40 years who had recovered from COVID-19. This chain joins TRBV5-6 and TRBJ1-1; no reliable D call. Specimen: PBMCs or T cells enriched from blood (not recorded which). CDR3 loop: CASSLSPGSTEAFF. The CDR3 DNA follows: TGTGCCAGCAGCTTGTCACCGGGGAGCACTGAAGCTTTCTTT.